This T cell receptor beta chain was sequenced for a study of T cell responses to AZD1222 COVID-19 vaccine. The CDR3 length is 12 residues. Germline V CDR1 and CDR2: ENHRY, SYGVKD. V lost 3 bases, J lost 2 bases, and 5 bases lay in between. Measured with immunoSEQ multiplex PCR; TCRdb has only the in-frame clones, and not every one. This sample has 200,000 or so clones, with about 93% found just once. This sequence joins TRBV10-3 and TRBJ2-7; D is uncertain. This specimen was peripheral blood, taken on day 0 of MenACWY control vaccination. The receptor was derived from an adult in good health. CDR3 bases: TGTGCCATCAGTGAACAGACCTACGAGCAGTACTTC. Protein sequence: CAISEQTYEQYF.